This TCR beta chain was profiled in a study of T-cell memory formation after mild COVID-19 (dated by TCRdb to about 2021). As for the study more broadly: Most TCR sequence clusters were specific to one of the two donors. In a couple of donors, T-cell clones that expanded and contracted after mild COVID-19 were followed by sequencing TCRalpha and TCRbeta repertoires longitudinally. The cohort comprised two young, previously healthy adult volunteers, one female and one male. Study-wide findings and limitations: SARS-CoV-2 specificity was not confirmed for the second-wave clones peaking on day 37. Contracting CD4+ clones appeared mostly in the CM and EM memory subsets, whereas CD8+ clones were enriched in EMRA. Some responding clones were detected in pre-infection memory, suggesting pre-existing cross-reactive memory T cells joined the SARS-CoV-2 response. The study covered only a couple of mild cases, and larger cohorts including severe cases with pre-infection samples were considered necessary. Balanced CD4/CD8 phenotypes were observed for clones contracting from day 15 to 85, whereas a bias towards CD4+ was observed for a second wave of clones expanding from day 15 to 37.

Ficoll-Paque density gradient centrifugation was the method used to isolate PBMCs. CDR1 SGHAT and CDR2 FQNNGV are derived from the germline V gene. Measured from the cysteine to the phenylalanine, the CDR3 is 13 residues long. Only the CDR3 part of the read is kept: 39 bases, read in frame from the first base. A distance of 9 bases separates the germline ends of V and J, which lose 3 bases and 6 bases respectively. This clonotype occurred a few times. No cognate antigen has been identified for it. No much larger clone is present one base from it, and per-base qualities are unavailable. Sequencing took place on an Illumina NovaSeq 6000. Using 5'RACE with constant-segment primers, TCRalpha and TCRbeta cDNA libraries were constructed, with sample barcodes and unique molecular identifiers added in the process. RNA was extracted from every sample with Trizol reagent. Libraries were amplified in two PCR steps, with a second sample barcode and Illumina TruSeq adapters added in the second step. The libraries were sequenced on an Illumina NovaSeq using 2 x 150 bp paired-end reads. The original pipeline was this. With migec v1.2.7, reads were demultiplexed and then collapsed into UMI-guided consensus sequences. With mixcr v2.1.11, UMI consensuses were aligned to TRA and TRB V and J templates and assembled into clonotypes. Clonotypes were classified as expanded or contracted when called significant by both edgeR and NoisET, with noise models trained on biological replicates. For edgeR calls, the cutoffs were a false discovery rate-adjusted p below 0.01 and a log2 fold-change threshold of 1. As an exploratory analysis of dynamics, PCA with hierarchical clustering was applied to max-normalized trajectories of the 1000 most abundant clonotypes. Separately sequenced CD4+ and CD8+ repertoires were used to assign the CD4 or CD8 phenotype of responding clones. TCRdb reprocessing: public reads trimmed at Q25 with fastp, clones called with MiXCR, in-frame beta chains kept. Every CDR3 protein is listed once, alongside the most common genes and DNA of its rows. What appears here as the V and J calls and clone size reflects TCRdb's work, not the paper's. A total of 470,000 or so distinct CDR3 sequences appear in this sample, around a quarter of them only once. The ten largest account for roughly an eighth of the sample.

This receptor chain uses TRBV11-2 and TRBJ1-5; the D segment cannot be called with confidence. Sequenced material: PBMCs or a T cell subset sorted from them (not recorded which). The clonotype was recovered from an adult woman who had mild COVID-19 (a few samples of this study predate the infection). The sample titles of this study are shuffled in the database, so cell type and time point are left out; the donor was told from shared clones. The base sequence is TGTGCCAGCAGCTTGGGAGTTGCTCAGCCCCAGCATTTT. Its protein is CASSLGVAQPQHF.